These 18 T cell receptor beta chains share one sample of origin, sequenced in a study of molecular identifiers for immune sequencing clone quantification. One entry per CDR3 protein results from TCRdb running MiXCR on the PCR reads. The table has about 640,000 distinct CDR3 sequences, 20% seen once; the top ten hold 0.85%. Material: naive CD8+ T cells from blood, with Jurkat cell RNA spiked in. Subset described: FACS-sorted CD8+CD4-CCR7+CD45RA+ naive T cells. These receptors all stem from a human donor in good health. Some libraries in this study had Jurkat cell RNA spiked in.

About this clonotype: Its ends do not fully match the called genes, so a read error is possible. CDR3 loop: CASSQDKRGGDYGNTF. DNA of the CDR3: TGCGCCAGCAGCCAAGATAAGAGAGGGGGCGACTATGGCAACACCTTC. The rearrangement uses TRBV4-1 and TRBJ1-2; 7 positions match TRBD1. Germline CDR1 reads MGHRA; CDR2 reads YSYEKL. CDR3 length: 16 residues.

This clonotype came up a few times. The V gene is TRBV30, the J gene TRBJ2-1; 10 bases match TRBD2. Trimming at V came to 0 bases and at J to 9 bases, leaving 5 bases not matched to a gene. CDR3 length: 14 residues. In germline, CDR1 is GTSNPN, CDR2 SVGIG (reference sequence). The CDR3 nucleotides read TGTGCCTGGAGTGTAAGCGGGGGGGTTGGTGAGCAGTTCTTC. This sequence encodes CAWSVSGGVGEQFF.

This clonotype was seen a few times. V gene TRBV7-3 combines with J gene TRBJ2-3, with 9 bases that match TRBD2. This CDR3 contains 17 residues. Germline loops: CDR1 SGHTA, CDR2 FQGTGA. Unmatched junction bases numbered 13, after V lost 5 bases and J lost 4 bases. The CDR3, as DNA: TGTGCCAGCAGCCCCGCTGGGGCGGGAGGGCCTCCAGATACGCAGTATTTT. Its translation is CASSPAGAGGPPDTQYF.

The genes are TRBV19 and TRBJ2-2; TRBD1 might be the D (5 bases). Germline loops: CDR1 LNHDA, CDR2 SQIVND (reference sequence). Trimming took off 7 bases at V and 4 bases at J, with 16 bases between the two ends. This CDR3 has 15 residues. The CDR3 sequence: CASTSARVGTGELFF. As DNA, the CDR3 is TGTGCCAGTACCTCGGCCAGGGTCGGCACCGGGGAGCTGTTTTTT.

About this clonotype itself: A junction boundary mismatches the germline segment, possibly from a read error. The chain has TRBV9 and TRBJ2-2; 10 bases align to TRBD1. The CDR3 runs to 15 residues. CDR1 and CDR2 (germline): SGDLS, YYNGEE. CDR3 residues: CASSTGQGNTGELSF. CDR3 in DNA: TGTGCCAGCAGCACGGGACAGGGGAACACCGGGGAGCTGTCTTTT. Using reference TRBV9 and TRBJ2-2 for the parts outside the CDR3, the full variable domain is DSGVTQTPKHLITATGQRVTLRCSPRSGDLSVYWYQQSLDQGLQFLIQYYNGEERAKGNILERFSAQQFPDLHSELNLSSLELGDSALYFCASSTGQGNTGELSFGEGSRLTVL.

At least ten counts were recorded for this clonotype. The chain is built from TRBV6-5 and TRBJ2-2; D is undetermined. This CDR3 spans 14 amino acids. The germline CDR1 and CDR2 sequences are MNHEY and SVGAGI. Trimming cost V 2 bases and J 4 bases, with 8 bases left between them. The CDR3 sequence is CASSYGWPTGELFF. The CDR3 DNA is TGTGCCAGCAGTTACGGCTGGCCCACCGGGGAGCTGTTTTTT.

This clonotype was counted ten times or more. This chain connects TRBV7-9 to TRBJ2-3, with 9 bases aligning to TRBD1. The CDR3 spans 16 residues. Germline CDR1 SEHNR, CDR2 FQNEAQ (reference sequence). Trimming cost V 7 bases and J 5 bases; bases outside gene matches: 13. The CDR3 DNA follows: TGTGCCAGCACCTGGGCGGACAGGGGATTCGGAGATACGCAGTATTTT. It is translated as CASTWADRGFGDTQYF.

In this sample, this clonotype turned up a few times. This rearrangement joins TRBV5-1 to TRBJ2-1, with D perhaps given as TRBD1 or TRBD2 (5 bases each). The V end lost 4 bases, the J end lost 3 bases, and 14 bases lay between the germline ends. Germline CDR1 SGHRS, CDR2 YFSETQ. The CDR3 spans 15 residues. CDR3 amino acids: CASSGRGAGYNEQFF. CDR3 sequence (DNA): TGCGCCAGCAGCGGCCGGGGCGCTGGCTACAATGAGCAGTTCTTC.

A word on this clonotype: Likely a read error: the CDR3 ends without its conserved phenylalanine or tryptophan. This sequence joins TRBV6-2 or TRBV6-3 and TRBJ2-7; TRBD2 matches at 8 bases. This CDR3 spans 15 amino acids. Looked up from germline, CDR1 is MNHEY and CDR2 is SVGEGT. Trimming at V came to 2 bases and at J to 0 bases, leaving 3 bases not matched to a gene. Here the CDR3 DNA reads TGTGCCAGCAGTTACCTGCGGGAGGACTCCTACGAGCAGTACCTC. Translating gives CASSYLREDSYEQYL.

Turning to this clonotype: One junction end does not reproduce the germline sequence, and a read error may be involved. The J gene is TRBJ2-3, the V gene TRBV10-3; 9 bases map to TRBD1. Germline lookup yields CDR1 ENHRY and CDR2 SYGVKD. The CDR3 runs to 16 residues. The CDR3 loop is CVISASGTGLPDTQYF. The CDR3 coding sequence is TGTGTCATCAGTGCCTCCGGGACAGGGTTGCCAGATACGCAGTATTTT.

This clonotype was counted at least ten times. V usage is TRBV20-1 and J usage is TRBJ2-3; TRBD2 matches 8 bases. This CDR3 has 16 amino acids. Trimming cost V 0 bases and J 7 bases; bases outside gene matches: 12. CDR1 DFQATT and CDR2 SNEGSKA come from the germline V gene (reference sequence). CDR3 protein: CSARDRSLAGLNTQYF. Here the CDR3 DNA reads TGCAGTGCTAGAGATAGAAGTCTAGCGGGTCTAAATACGCAGTATTTT.

This clonotype appeared many times. The chain joins TRBV19 to TRBJ2-1; 10 bases fit TRBD2. This CDR3 has 15 residues. V dropped 5 bases and J dropped 4; count of bases not matched to a gene: 5. Germline assignment: CDR1 LNHDA and CDR2 SQIVND (reference sequence). The CDR3 DNA reads as TGTGCCAGTAGTGTCGGGACTAGCGAGTACAATGAGCAGTTCTTC. This sequence encodes CASSVGTSEYNEQFF.

This clonotype has only one observation. The junction does not match germline at one end; this may be a read error. This sequence joins TRBV18 and TRBJ1-1, with TRBD1 as a possible D gene (5 bases). The CDR3 is 15 amino acids. The germline gives CDR1 KGHSH, CDR2 LQKENI. CDR3 region: CTSSEEGHSNTEAFF. The CDR3 nucleotides are TGTACCAGCTCAGAAGAAGGACATTCGAACACTGAAGCTTTCTTT.

There are a few counts of this clonotype. The chain couples TRBV20-1 to TRBJ2-1, with 9 bases identical to TRBD2. CDR3 length: 17 residues. The germline CDR1 and CDR2 sequences are DFQATT and SNEGSKA (reference sequence). V shed 0 bases and J 2 bases; nucleotides not matched to a gene: 8. The DNA for the CDR3 is TGCAGTGCTAGAGATTTTTTTGGCGGGGGGGCCTACAATGAGCAGTTCTTC. Protein product: CSARDFFGGGAYNEQFF.

Concerning this clonotype: Given a much more abundant clone one base away, this may be a read error. The chain is built from TRBV4-2 and TRBJ2-3; 10 bases align to TRBD2. The CDR3 is made up of 16 amino acids. Germline CDR1 reads LGHNA; CDR2 reads YNFKEQ. In DNA form, the CDR3 reads TGTGCCAGCGGCCAAGTCACTAGCGGGAACACAGATACGCAGTATTTT. Translation gives CASGQVTSGNTDTQYF.

As concerns this clonotype: Mismatch with germline at one junction end may stem from a read error. The rearrangement links TRBV7-6 to TRBJ2-1; no clear D gene. In germline, CDR1 is SGHVS, CDR2 FNYEAQ. The length of the CDR3 is 13 residues. This CDR3 is CASRLGTYNEQFF. The CDR3 DNA reads TGTGCCAGCAGGTTAGGGACCTACAATGAGCAGTTCTTC. The whole variable domain, remainder taken from reference TRBV7-6 and TRBJ2-1, is GAGVSQSPRYKVTKRGQDVALRCDPISGHVSLYWYRQALGQGPEFLTYFNYEAQQDKSGLPNDRFSAERPEGSISTLTIQRTEQRDSAMYRCASRLGTYNEQFFGPGTRLTVL.

This clonotype was seen at least ten times. V and J are TRBV3-1 and TRBJ2-7; D unclear. CDR1 and CDR2 (germline): LGHDT, YNNKEL (reference sequence). Between the trimmed V and J ends, which lost 0 bases and 6 bases, there was a span of 6 bases. The CDR3 totals 12 residues. CDR3 sequence reads: CASSQDSPEQYF. CDR3 coding DNA: TGTGCCAGCAGCCAAGATTCTCCCGAGCAGTACTTC.

Concerning this clonotype itself: A much larger clone lies one base from this, so it may be a read error. The V and J genes are TRBV3-1 and TRBJ2-2; TRBD2 matches 9 bases. The CDR3 totals 17 residues. Germline V gene data show CDR1 as LGHDT and CDR2 as YNNKEL (reference sequence). With V trimmed by 0 bases and J by 10 bases, 12 bases remained unmatched. The CDR3 loop reads CASSQETAGGPAVELFF. Written as DNA, the CDR3 is TGTGCCAGCAGCCAAGAAACAGCGGGGGGCCCAGCCGTGGAGCTGTTTTTT.